A single T cell receptor (beta chain) is shown here with its context. Its antigen is still unknown. No base-level quality is on record; no much larger clone is a single base apart. The sample is drawn from a study of shared clonotypes between healthy human individuals (dated by TCRdb to the early 2020s). Regarding the complete study: The cohort included three men and a couple of women between 18 and 49 years of age. Per donor, three plates each were used for CD4 naive and CD4 memory, two for CD8 naive, and one for CD8 memory. The study deeply sequenced blood TCR repertoires of five healthy adults to estimate repertoire size and the extent of clonotype sharing between individuals. Different laboratories and diverse techniques were used to prepare libraries and sequence TCR repertoires, to increase sequencing depth and limit assay-specific biases. Between about 0.94 and 8.9 billion PBMCs per donor were obtained by leukapheresis. Paper-wide results and their limitations: Higher generation probabilities were observed for clonotypes shared by all four sorted-subset donors than for non-shared clonotypes. Naive subsets generally had larger estimated clonotype richness than memory subsets. Even with the large sequencing depth, rarefaction of the sorted-subset datasets indicated that sequencing was incomplete. Pairwise subsampling led to the expectation that sequencing depth would affect the degree of clonotype sharing among donors. The small number of donors limited the genetic and exposure-history diversity represented. Roughly 5% of naive CD4, 3.5% of naive CD8, around 2.3% of memory CD4, and 0.35% to 0.4% of memory CD8 clonotypes were shared across four donors. Sampling was limited to blood, and TCR repertoires in tissue likely differ from TCR repertoires in blood.

CD8 naive samples were CD45RO-negative cells positively selected for CCR7, giving a CD45RA+CCR7+ population that excluded TemRA cells. The donors were healthy, HIV-negative adults with no recently reported acute infections or vaccinations. Every donor was a Caucasian adult living in Nashville, Tennessee, USA. After blood collection by leukapheresis, PBMCs were isolated using Ficoll-Histopaque density gradient centrifugation and then cryopreserved in the vapor phase of liquid nitrogen. Analytical flow cytometry was used to check the purity and quantity of each magnetically sorted T cell population. Genomic DNA was isolated from every sorted fraction and measured by UV absorbance on a Nanodrop 2000c. V lost 0 bases and J lost 6 bases, and the count of bases not matched to a germline gene is 9. Including cysteine and phenylalanine, the CDR3 has 16 amino acids. Here the CDR3 DNA is all that survives: 48 bases in frame from base 1. CDR1 is given as MNHEY and CDR2 as SVGAGI, both from the germline V gene.

Using the deep immunoSEQ assay, TCR CDR3 regions were amplified from genomic DNA by multiplex PCR. Extracted genomic DNA from each cell subset was distributed evenly across all wells of several immunoSEQ 96-well plates, and each plate was treated as a replicate. For sorted subsets, approximately 0.2 ug of genomic DNA, equivalent to 25,000 to 35,000 T cell genomes, went into each replicate PCR. Purified libraries were measured with a Qubit 3.0 fluorometer, size-checked on a Bioanalyzer 2100, and measured again with the KAPA Library Quantification kit. Every immunoSEQ 96-well plate was sequenced on a dedicated single-read 150-cycle Illumina NextSeq 550 flow cell. The paper's processing steps were these. Because the immunoSEQ output held only junctional sequences and lacked quality scores, the filtering could not match the filtering applied to full-length reads. Sequences were annotated with PyIR, a Python wrapper for IgBLAST v1.9, using IMGT germline references to assign V/J genes and CDR3. Reads were filtered out if the reads had weak V/J assignments (E-value above 1e-6), no CDR3, stop codons, out-of-frame junctions, or ambiguous translated residues. V3J clonotypes were defined by identical inferred V gene, J gene, and CDR3 amino acid sequence. To compute the percentage overlap between repertoires, the number of shared unique clonotypes was divided by the size of the smaller repertoire. Three approaches were used to assess repertoire richness: RTK rarefaction, the Chao1 estimator, and Recon v2.1 estimates of unobserved clonotypes. Generation probabilities were computed with OLGA for all TCRbeta clonotypes obtained by the gDNA method from a handful of donors. TCRdb's version of the immuneACCESS table is confined to in-frame rearrangements and falls short of the full clone set. An unresolved V gene accounts for under half of the shortfall where checked; the remainder is of unknown origin. V and J calls and clone size are as listed in that table; D and trimming were resolved from the DNA. This sample comprises over 2,000,000 clones, around 95% of them detected only once. Of the sample, about 1.7% is held by the ten largest clones.

The sequencing input was naive CD8+ T cells from PBMCs. The cell subset or site label corresponds to: CD45RA+CCR7+. This clonotype was obtained from a young man in good health. Some clones in this sample may be carry-over from other donors' samples. In this chain, TRBV6-5 is recombined with TRBJ1-2; 8 nucleotides in the junction match TRBD1. CDR3 loop: CASSYSLHTGGDGYTF. The DNA reads as follows: TGTGCCAGCAGTTACTCGCTCCACACAGGGGGGGATGGCTACACCTTC.